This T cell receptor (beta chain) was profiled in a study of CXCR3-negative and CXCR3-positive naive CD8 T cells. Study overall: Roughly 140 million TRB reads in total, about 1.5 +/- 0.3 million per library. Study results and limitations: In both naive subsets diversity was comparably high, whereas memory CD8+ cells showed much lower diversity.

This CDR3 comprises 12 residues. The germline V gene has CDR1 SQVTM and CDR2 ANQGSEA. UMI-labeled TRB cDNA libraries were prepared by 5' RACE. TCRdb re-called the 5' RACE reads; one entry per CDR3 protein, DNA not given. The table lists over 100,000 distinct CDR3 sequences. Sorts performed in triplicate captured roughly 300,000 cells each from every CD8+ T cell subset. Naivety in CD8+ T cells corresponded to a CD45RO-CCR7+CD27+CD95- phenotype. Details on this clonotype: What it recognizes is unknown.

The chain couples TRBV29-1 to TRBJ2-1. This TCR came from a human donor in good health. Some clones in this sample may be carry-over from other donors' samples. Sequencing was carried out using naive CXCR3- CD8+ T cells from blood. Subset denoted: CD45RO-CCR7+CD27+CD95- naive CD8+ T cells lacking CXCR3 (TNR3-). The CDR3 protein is CSVEWEYNEQFF.